The clone carrying this TCR beta chain has a handful of counts. Its antigen is as yet unknown. The study sampled nominally healthy donors, though unrecorded immune exposures were likely. The PCR was carried out with 60 Vbeta primers and 13 Jbeta primers. Produced via immunoSEQ multiplex PCR; TCRdb's table is partial and in-frame only. Among about 140,000 clones, 75% to 80% were seen once, and the ten largest hold approximately 0.99%. These data are taken from a study of cytomegalovirus exposure and HLA in healthy donors. The study, taken as a whole, reports: The later analysis indicated that the majority of CMV-associated TCR beta chains appeared HLA-restricted.

This CDR3 has 16 residues. The germline V gene has CDR1 SGHTA and CDR2 FQGNSA. J was trimmed by 3 bases and V by 5 bases; bases with no gene match: 6. The chain couples TRBV7-2 to TRBJ2-5, with TRBD2 identical over 13 bases. The TCR comes from a male donor in good health and CMV-seronegative. Sequencing input: PBMCs. The CDR3 nucleotides read TGTGCCAGCAGCCCCTGGACTAGCGGGGGCGAAGAGACCCAGTACTTC. Encoded protein: CASSPWTSGGEETQYF.